The next 19 T cell receptor beta chains were all read from a single sample in a study of T cells after yellow fever vaccination. TCRdb analysed the 5' RACE reads with MiXCR anew, one entry per CDR3 protein. Of hundreds of thousands of distinct CDR3 sequences listed, about a sixth are singletons. The source material was PBMCs, sampled roughly 5 days after the first yellow fever vaccination. The receptors derive from a man aged 18 to 30 who received the YFV17D yellow fever vaccine.

The rearrangement joins TRBV4-3 to TRBJ2-7, with a tentative D call TRBD2 (5 bases). CDR3 length: 13 residues. V was clipped by 4 bases and J by 7 bases, with 14 bases between them. Germline CDR1 LGHNA, CDR2 YSLEER. The CDR3 coding sequence is TGCGCCAGCAGCCCGAGCGCCCCGGGAGAGCAGTACTTC. It is translated as CASSPSAPGEQYF.

The table lists this clonotype with a few counts. The chain couples TRBV15 to TRBJ2-3; D ambiguous. Germline loops: CDR1 LNHNV, CDR2 YYDKDF (reference sequence). Trimming took off 2 bases at V and 0 bases at J, with 12 bases between the two ends. This CDR3 spans 16 amino acids. The CDR3 DNA reads TGTGCCACCAGCAGAAGGGTTACTGGGAGCACAGATACGCAGTATTTT. This gives the protein CATSRRVTGSTDTQYF.

The gene calls are TRBV4-3 and TRBJ2-1; TRBD2 aligns across 8 bases. V shed 3 bases and J 4 bases; nucleotides not matched to a gene: 5. CDR3 length: 15 residues. Germline CDR1 and CDR2: LGHNA and YSLEER. This CDR3 is CASSQGLEPYNEQFF. CDR3 DNA: TGCGCCAGCAGCCAGGGACTAGAACCTTACAATGAGCAGTTCTTC.

The genes are TRBV7-9 and TRBJ2-5, with TRBD2 matching over 8 bases. The CDR3 has 15 residues. Per the germline V gene, CDR1 is SEHNR and CDR2 is FQNEAQ (reference sequence). The V segment lost 5 bases and the J segment 0 bases; nucleotides outside the gene matches: 5. CDR3 protein: CASSVERGHQETQYF. CDR3 bases: TGTGCCAGCAGCGTCGAGCGGGGGCACCAAGAGACCCAGTACTTC.

This chain links TRBV20-1 with TRBJ2-3; tentative D call: TRBD1 (6 bases). V lost 3 bases and J 1 base, leaving 11 bases between the germline ends. This CDR3 spans 14 amino acids. Per germline, CDR1 DFQATT and CDR2 SNEGSKA (reference sequence). The CDR3 reads CSARDSWGTDTQYF. The CDR3 DNA reads as TGCAGTGCTAGGGACAGCTGGGGCACAGATACGCAGTATTTT.

This clonotype was detected a few times. The chain has TRBV7-2 and TRBJ1-2, with unresolved D. Trimming shortened V by 0 bases and J by 4 bases, and 9 bases separated the two germline ends. CDR1 and CDR2 (germline): SGHTA, FQGNSA. The length of the CDR3 is 14 residues. This chain's CDR3 is CASSLAGHSYGYTF. CDR3 coding DNA: TGTGCCAGCAGCTTAGCCGGGCACAGCTATGGCTACACCTTC.

This clonotype was detected many times. This chain joins TRBV12-3 or TRBV12-4 and TRBJ2-2; D is tentatively TRBD1 or TRBD2 (5 bases each). The CDR3 loop spans 14 amino acids. The V end lost 3 bases, the J end lost 4 bases, and 9 bases lay between the germline ends. CDR3 sequence: CASSFGGSTGELFF. CDR3 nucleotide sequence: TGTGCCAGCAGTTTTGGGGGTAGCACCGGGGAGCTGTTTTTT.

The chain carries TRBV11-2 and TRBJ1-2; tentative D call: TRBD1 (5 bases). Germline lookup yields CDR1 SGHAT and CDR2 FQNNGV. V was trimmed by 1 base and J by 2 bases, leaving 11 bases between them. This CDR3 comprises 15 residues. The CDR3 DNA is TGTGCCAGCAGCTTAGGCTCAGGGAGGAACTATGGCTACACCTTC. It translates to CASSLGSGRNYGYTF.

This chain uses TRBV6-1 with TRBJ1-6; no definite D call. Germline CDR1 reads MNHNS; CDR2 reads SASEGT. This CDR3 region has 14 residues. Trimming took 6 bases from V and 5 from J, leaving 11 bases between them. CDR3 DNA: TGTGCCAGCAGCGGGCAGACTAATAATTCACCCCTCCACTTT. Translated, it gives CASSGQTNNSPLHF.

The chain is built from TRBV11-3 and TRBJ2-2; D is undetermined. V dropped 5 bases and J dropped 1 base, with 8 bases sitting between them. There are 14 residues in the CDR3. CDR1 and CDR2 from the germline V gene are SGHNT and YENEEA. The chain's CDR3 is CASSTNQNTGELFF. As DNA, the CDR3 is TGTGCCAGCAGCACGAATCAGAACACCGGGGAGCTGTTTTTT.

V is TRBV6-1 and J is TRBJ2-4; D ambiguous. This CDR3 comprises 15 residues. The germline V and J ends were trimmed by 2 bases and 0 bases, with 8 bases remaining between them. CDR1 is MNHNS and CDR2 is SASEGT in the germline V gene. For the CDR3, the DNA is TGTGCCAGCAGTGAAAACCACCTAGCCAAAAACATTCAGTACTTC. Translation gives CASSENHLAKNIQYF.

This chain joins TRBV11-1 and TRBJ1-1; D might be TRBD1 (5 bases). V shed 4 bases and J shed 1 base, with 13 bases lying between them. The CDR3 consists of 15 residues. In germline, CDR1 is SGHAT, CDR2 FQDESV (reference sequence). The CDR3 sequence is CASSSTQGTNTEAFF. The DNA for the CDR3 is TGTGCCAGCAGCTCGACGCAGGGTACGAACACTGAAGCTTTCTTT. Full variable domain (missing parts from reference TRBV11-1 and TRBJ1-1): EAEVAQSPRYKITEKSQAVAFWCDPISGHATLYWYRQILGQGPELLVQFQDESVVDDSQLPKDRFSAERLKGVDSTLKIQPAELGDSAMYLCASSSTQGTNTEAFFGQGTRLTVV.

This clonotype was observed a handful of times. The genes are TRBV14 and TRBJ2-3; the D gene could be TRBD1 or TRBD2 (5 bases each). There are 19 residues in the CDR3. The germline gives CDR1 SGHDN, CDR2 FVKESK. Deletions cut 3 bases from V and 3 bases from J, with 25 bases between. CDR3 nucleotide sequence: TGTGCCAGCAGCCACCGATATGGCGAGCACGGGGCCCGGACAGATACGCAGTATTTT. It specifies CASSHRYGEHGARTDTQYF. The whole variable domain, remainder taken from reference TRBV14 and TRBJ2-3, is EAGVTQFPSHSVIEKGQTVTLRCDPISGHDNLYWYRRVMGKEIKFLLHFVKESKQDESGMPNNRFLAERTGGTYSTLKVQPAELEDSGVYFCASSHRYGEHGARTDTQYFGPGTRLTVL.

This clonotype was detected a few times. The chain links TRBV7-2 to TRBJ2-5; D is possibly TRBD1 (6 bases). Trimming took 2 bases from V and 5 from J, leaving 15 bases between them. Germline CDR1 and CDR2: SGHTA and FQGNSA. The CDR3 is 15 residues long. The CDR3 spells CASSLQGMLRETQYF. The CDR3 DNA reads TGTGCCAGCAGCTTACAGGGGATGTTGAGGGAGACCCAGTACTTC.

The chain combines TRBV19 with TRBJ2-1, with 15 positions matching TRBD2. The ends lost 4 bases at V and 7 bases at J; junction bases unmatched: 11. The CDR3 loop spans 18 amino acids. Germline assignment: CDR1 LNHDA and CDR2 SQIVND (reference sequence). CDR3 loop: CASSKRSPGTSGRNEQFF. CDR3 nucleotides: TGTGCCAGTAGTAAAAGATCCCCCGGGACTAGCGGGAGGAATGAGCAGTTCTTC.

This clonotype has ten or more counts. The V gene is TRBV29-1, the J gene TRBJ2-7, with no clear D. The germline gives CDR1 SQVTM, CDR2 ANQGSEA. Trimming left V 3 bases short and J 0 bases short, with 6 bases between. This CDR3 has 12 residues. CDR3 bases: TGCAGCGTTGAGGTGCGCTCCTACGAGCAGTACTTC. Translation: CSVEVRSYEQYF.

This clonotype has more than one count but fewer than ten. This chain links TRBV4-1 with TRBJ2-7; 7 positions agree with TRBD1. From germline, CDR1 is MGHRA and CDR2 YSYEKL. V trimming: 0 bases; J trimming: 3 bases; junction bases outside the gene matches: 5. This CDR3 contains 15 residues. Written as DNA, the CDR3 is TGCGCCAGCAGCCAAGAGTGGCAGGGGGACTACGAGCAGTACTTC. Translated, it gives CASSQEWQGDYEQYF.

This chain connects TRBV4-3 to TRBJ2-3, with D unresolved. Germline V gene lookup returns CDR1 LGHNA and CDR2 YSLEER. This CDR3 contains 14 residues. The germline V and J ends were trimmed by 1 base and 4 bases, with 9 bases remaining between them. The CDR3 DNA reads as TGCGCCAGCAGCCAAGGAGTGATCGCAGATACGCAGTATTTT. Encoded protein: CASSQGVIADTQYF.

This clonotype was detected a few times. The chain joins TRBV19 to TRBJ1-1; possibly TRBD1 for D (5 bases). Trimming removed 4 bases from V and 4 bases from J, with 16 bases in between. This CDR3 spans 15 amino acids. CDR1 is LNHDA, CDR2 SQIVND, per germline (reference sequence). Here the CDR3 reads CASSTFAGGTTEAFF. As DNA, the CDR3 is TGTGCCAGTAGTACCTTTGCGGGAGGGACCACTGAAGCTTTCTTT.